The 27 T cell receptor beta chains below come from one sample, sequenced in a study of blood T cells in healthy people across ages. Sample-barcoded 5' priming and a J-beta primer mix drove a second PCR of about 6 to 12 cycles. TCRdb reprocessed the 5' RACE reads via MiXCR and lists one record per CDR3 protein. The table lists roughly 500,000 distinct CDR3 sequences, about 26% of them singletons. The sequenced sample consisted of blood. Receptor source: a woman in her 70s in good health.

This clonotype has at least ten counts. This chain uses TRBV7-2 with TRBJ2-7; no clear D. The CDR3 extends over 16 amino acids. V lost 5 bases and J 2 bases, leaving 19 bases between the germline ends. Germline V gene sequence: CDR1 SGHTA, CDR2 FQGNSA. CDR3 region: CASSRQAGPITYEQYF. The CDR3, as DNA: TGTGCCAGCAGCCGTCAAGCAGGACCCATTACCTACGAGCAGTACTTC.

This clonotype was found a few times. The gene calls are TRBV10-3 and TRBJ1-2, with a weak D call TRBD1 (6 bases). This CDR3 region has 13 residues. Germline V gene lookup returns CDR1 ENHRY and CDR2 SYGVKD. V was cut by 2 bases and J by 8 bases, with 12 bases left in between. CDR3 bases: TGTGCCATCAGTGAGGATAAAGGGGGAGGCTACACCTTC. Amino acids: CAISEDKGGGYTF.

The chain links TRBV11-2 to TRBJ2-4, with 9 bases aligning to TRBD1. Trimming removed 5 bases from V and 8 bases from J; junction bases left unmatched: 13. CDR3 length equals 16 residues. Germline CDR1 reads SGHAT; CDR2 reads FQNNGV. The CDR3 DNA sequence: TGTGCCAGCAGCCCATACAGGGGGCGAGCCCAGGACATTCAGTACTTC. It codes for CASSPYRGRAQDIQYF.

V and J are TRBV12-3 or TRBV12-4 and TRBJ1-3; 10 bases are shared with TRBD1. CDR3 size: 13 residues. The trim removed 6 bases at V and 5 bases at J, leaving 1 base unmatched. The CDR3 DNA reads TGTGCCAGCAGGGGACAGGGGAGAAACACCATATATTTT. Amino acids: CASRGQGRNTIYF.

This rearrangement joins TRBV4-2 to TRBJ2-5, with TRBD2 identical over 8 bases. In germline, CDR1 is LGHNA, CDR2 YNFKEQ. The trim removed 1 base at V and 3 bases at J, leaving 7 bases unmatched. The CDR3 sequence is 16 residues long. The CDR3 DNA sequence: TGTGCCAGCAGCCAAGGGCAGCGGGGGAGTGAAGAGACCCAGTACTTC. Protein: CASSQGQRGSEETQYF.

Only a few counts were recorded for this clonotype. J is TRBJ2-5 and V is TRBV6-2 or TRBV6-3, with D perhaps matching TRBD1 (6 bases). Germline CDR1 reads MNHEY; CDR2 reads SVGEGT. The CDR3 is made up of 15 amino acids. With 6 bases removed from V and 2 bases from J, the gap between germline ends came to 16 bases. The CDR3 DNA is TGTGCCAGCAGACGGGATCTGGGGGCACAAGAGACCCAGTACTTC. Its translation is CASRRDLGAQETQYF.

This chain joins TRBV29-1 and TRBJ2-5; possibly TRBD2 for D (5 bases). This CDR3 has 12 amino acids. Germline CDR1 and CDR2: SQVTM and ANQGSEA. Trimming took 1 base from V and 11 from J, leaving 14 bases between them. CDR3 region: CSVEGFVGEQYF. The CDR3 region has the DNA TGCAGCGTTGAAGGTTTTGTCGGGGAGCAGTACTTC.

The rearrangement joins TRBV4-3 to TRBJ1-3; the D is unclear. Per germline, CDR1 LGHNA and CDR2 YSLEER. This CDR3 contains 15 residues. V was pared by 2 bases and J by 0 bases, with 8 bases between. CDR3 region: CASSQWPVSGNTIYF. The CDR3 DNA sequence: TGCGCCAGCAGCCAATGGCCCGTCTCTGGAAACACCATATATTTT.

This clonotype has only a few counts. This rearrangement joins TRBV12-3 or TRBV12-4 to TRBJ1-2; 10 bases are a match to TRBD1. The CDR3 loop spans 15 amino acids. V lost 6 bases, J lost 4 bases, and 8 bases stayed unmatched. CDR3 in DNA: TGTGCCAGCAGCGCCTGGGACAGGGGTGCCTATGGCTACACCTTC. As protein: CASSAWDRGAYGYTF.

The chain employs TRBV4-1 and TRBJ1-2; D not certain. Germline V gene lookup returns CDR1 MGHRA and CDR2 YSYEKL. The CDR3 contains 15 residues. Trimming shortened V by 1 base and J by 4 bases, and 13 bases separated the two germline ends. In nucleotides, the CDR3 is TGCGCCAGCAGCCAAGGGGGTGGAACGGTCTATGGCTACACCTTC. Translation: CASSQGGGTVYGYTF.

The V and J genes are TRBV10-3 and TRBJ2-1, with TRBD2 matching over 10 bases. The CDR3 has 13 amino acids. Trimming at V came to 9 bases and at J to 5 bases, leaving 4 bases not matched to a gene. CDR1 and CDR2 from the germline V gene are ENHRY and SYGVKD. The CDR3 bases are TGTGCCATTGAGCGGGGGGGCCACAATGAGCAGTTCTTC. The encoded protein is CAIERGGHNEQFF.

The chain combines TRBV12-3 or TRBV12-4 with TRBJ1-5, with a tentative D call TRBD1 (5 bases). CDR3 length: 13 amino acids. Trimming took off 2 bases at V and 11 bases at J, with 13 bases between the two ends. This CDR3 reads CASSLSERQSQHF. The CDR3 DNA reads TGTGCCAGCAGTTTAAGTGAACGACAGTCCCAGCATTTT.

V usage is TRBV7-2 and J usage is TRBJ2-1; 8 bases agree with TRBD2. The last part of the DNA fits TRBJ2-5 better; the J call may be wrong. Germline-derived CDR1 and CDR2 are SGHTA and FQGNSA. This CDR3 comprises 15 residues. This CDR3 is CASSPRLAPGETQYF. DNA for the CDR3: TGTGCCAGCAGCCCAAGACTAGCGCCGGGGGAGACCCAGTACTTC.

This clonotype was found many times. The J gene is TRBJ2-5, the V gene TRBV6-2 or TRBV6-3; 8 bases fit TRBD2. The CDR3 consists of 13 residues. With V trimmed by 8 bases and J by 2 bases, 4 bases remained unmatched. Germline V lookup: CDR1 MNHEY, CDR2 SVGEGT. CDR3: CASVASGQETQYF. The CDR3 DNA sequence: TGTGCCAGCGTCGCTAGCGGGCAAGAGACCCAGTACTTC.

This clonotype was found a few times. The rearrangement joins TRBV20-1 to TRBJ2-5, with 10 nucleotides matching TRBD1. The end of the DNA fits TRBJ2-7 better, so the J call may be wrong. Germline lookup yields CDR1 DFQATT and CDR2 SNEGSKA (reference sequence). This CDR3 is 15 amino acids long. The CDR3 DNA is TGCAGTGCTAGGAGACAGGGGGCTAGGTCCTACGAGCAGTACTTC. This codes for CSARRQGARSYEQYF.

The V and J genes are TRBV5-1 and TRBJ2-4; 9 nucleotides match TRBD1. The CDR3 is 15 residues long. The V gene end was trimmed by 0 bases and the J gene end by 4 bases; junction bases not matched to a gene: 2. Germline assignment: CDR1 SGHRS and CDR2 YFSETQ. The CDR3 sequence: CASSLAGTGKNIQYF. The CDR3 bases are TGCGCCAGCAGCTTGGCCGGGACAGGGAAAAACATTCAGTACTTC. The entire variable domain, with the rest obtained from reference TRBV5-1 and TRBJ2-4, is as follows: KAGVTQTPRYLIKTRGQQVTLSCSPISGHRSVSWYQQTPGQGLQFLFEYFSETQRNKGNFPGRFSGRQFSNSRSEMNVSTLELGDSALYLCASSLAGTGKNIQYFGAGTRLSVL.

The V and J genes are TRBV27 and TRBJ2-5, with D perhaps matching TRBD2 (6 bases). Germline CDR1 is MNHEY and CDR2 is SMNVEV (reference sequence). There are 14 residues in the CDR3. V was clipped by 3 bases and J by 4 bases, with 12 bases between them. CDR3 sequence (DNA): TGTGCCAGCAGTTTTCGGCCAGCGGGAGAGACCCAGTACTTC. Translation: CASSFRPAGETQYF.

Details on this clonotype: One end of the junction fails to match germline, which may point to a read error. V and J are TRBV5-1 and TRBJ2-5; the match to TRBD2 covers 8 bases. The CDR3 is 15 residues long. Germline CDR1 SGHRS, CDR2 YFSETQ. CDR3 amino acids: CASSLNGGAVEVQSF. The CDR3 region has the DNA TGCGCCAGCAGCTTGAACGGGGGGGCCGTTGAAGTGCAGTCCTTC.

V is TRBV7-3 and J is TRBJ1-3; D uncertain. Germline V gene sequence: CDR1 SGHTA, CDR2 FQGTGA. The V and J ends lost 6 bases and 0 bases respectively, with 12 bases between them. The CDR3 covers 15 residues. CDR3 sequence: CASSSGSFSGNTIYF. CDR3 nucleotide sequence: TGTGCCAGCAGTTCCGGGTCCTTCTCTGGAAACACCATATATTTT.

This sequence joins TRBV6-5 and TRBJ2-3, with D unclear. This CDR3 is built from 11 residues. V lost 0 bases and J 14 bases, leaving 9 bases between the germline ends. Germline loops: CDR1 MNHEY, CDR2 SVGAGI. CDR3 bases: TGTGCCAGCAGTTACTCGAATGACCTGTATTTT. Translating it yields CASSYSNDLYF.

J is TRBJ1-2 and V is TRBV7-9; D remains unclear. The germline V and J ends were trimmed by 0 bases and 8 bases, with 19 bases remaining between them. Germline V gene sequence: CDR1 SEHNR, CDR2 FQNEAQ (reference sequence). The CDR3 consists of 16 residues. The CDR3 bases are TGTGCCAGCAGCTTAGCCGGCCAGAGACGAGGGAAAGGCTACACCTTC. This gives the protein CASSLAGQRRGKGYTF.

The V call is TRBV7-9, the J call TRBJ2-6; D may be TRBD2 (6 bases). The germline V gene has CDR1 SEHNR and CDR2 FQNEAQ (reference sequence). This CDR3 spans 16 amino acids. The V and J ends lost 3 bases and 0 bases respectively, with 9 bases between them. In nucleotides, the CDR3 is TGTGCCAGCAGCTTGGAGGGGTACTCTGGGGCCAACGTCCTGACTTTC. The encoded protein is CASSLEGYSGANVLTF.

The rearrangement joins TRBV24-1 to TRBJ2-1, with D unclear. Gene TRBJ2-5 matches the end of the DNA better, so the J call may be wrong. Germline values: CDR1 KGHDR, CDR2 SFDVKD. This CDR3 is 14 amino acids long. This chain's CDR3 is CATSDPRIKETQYF. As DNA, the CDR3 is TGTGCCACCAGTGATCCTAGAATCAAAGAGACCCAGTACTTC.

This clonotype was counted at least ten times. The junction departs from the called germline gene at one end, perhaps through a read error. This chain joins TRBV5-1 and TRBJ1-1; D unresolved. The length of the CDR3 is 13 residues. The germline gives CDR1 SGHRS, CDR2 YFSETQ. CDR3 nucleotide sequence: TGTGCCAGCAGCTTAGCGGGGAACACTGAAGCTTTCTTT. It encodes CASSLAGNTEAFF.

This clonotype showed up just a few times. The CDR3 DNA reads as TGCAGCGTTGAATCGGAGGGGGGCTACACCTTC. It translates to CSVESEGGYTF. This chain uses TRBV29-1 with TRBJ1-2, with a tentative D call TRBD1 (5 bases). Trimming removed 2 bases from V and 8 bases from J, with 9 bases in between. CDR1 and CDR2 from the germline V gene are SQVTM and ANQGSEA. The CDR3 extends over 11 amino acids.

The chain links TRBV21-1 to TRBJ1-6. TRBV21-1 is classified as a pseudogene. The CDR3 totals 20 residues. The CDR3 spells CASSKAETEWGSENNSPLHF. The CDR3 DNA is TGTGCCAGCAGCAAAGCCGAAACCGAATGGGGTTCAGAAAATAATTCACCCCTCCACTTT.

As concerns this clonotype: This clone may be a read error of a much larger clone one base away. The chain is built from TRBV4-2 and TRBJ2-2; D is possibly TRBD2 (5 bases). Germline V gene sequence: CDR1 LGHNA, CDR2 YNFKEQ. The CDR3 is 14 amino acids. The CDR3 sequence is CASGQDRGTGELFF. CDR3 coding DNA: TGTGCCAGCGGCCAAGACCGAGGGACCGGGGAGCTGTTTTTT.